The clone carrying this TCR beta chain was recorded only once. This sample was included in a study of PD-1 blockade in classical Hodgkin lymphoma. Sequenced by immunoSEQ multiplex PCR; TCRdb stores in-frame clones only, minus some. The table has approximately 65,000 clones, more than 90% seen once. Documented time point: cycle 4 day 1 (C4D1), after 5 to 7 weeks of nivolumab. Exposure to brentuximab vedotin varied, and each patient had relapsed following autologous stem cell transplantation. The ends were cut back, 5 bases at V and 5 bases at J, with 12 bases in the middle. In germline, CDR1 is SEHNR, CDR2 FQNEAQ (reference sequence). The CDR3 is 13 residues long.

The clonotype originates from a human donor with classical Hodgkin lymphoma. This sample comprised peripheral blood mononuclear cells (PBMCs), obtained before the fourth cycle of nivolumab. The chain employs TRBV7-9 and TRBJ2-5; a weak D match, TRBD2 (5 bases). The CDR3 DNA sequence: TGTGCCAGCAGCGGTAGCGACATGGAGACCCAGTACTTC. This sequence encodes CASSGSDMETQYF. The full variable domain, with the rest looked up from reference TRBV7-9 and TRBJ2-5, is DTGVSQNPRHKITKRGQNVTFRCDPISEHNRLYWYRQTLGQGPEFLTYFQNEAQLEKSRLLSDRFSAERPKGSFSTLEIQRTEQGDSAMYLCASSGSDMETQYFGPGTRLLVL.